This T cell receptor (beta chain) was found in a study of T cell responses to AZD1222 COVID-19 vaccine. General study findings and limits: Spike-specific TCR breadth and depth both grew after two AZD1222 doses. Reports say nearly half of spike-specific TCRs go after unmutated variant regions.

Only one count was recorded for this clone. The antigen is not known. Only in-frame clones appear in the TCRdb table, and some are missing; sequencing was by immunoSEQ multiplex PCR. The data show 20,000 or so clones, roughly 83% seen once. This CDR3 region has 13 residues. Trimming stripped 2 bases from V and 3 bases from J, with 7 bases between. Germline V gives CDR1 SGHVS, CDR2 FNYEAQ. The chain combines TRBV7-6 with TRBJ1-1; a possible D gene is TRBD1 (6 bases). The receptor's source is an adult who received the AZD1222 COVID-19 vaccine. Sample: peripheral blood, taken 28 days after the second AZD1222 dose. CDR3 coding DNA: TGTGCCAGCAGCTTACAGGGGCACACTGAAGCTTTCTTT. It encodes CASSLQGHTEAFF.